Below, 6 T cell receptor beta chains from the same sample are listed, as sequenced in a study of technical replicates of blood from a few donors. This table comes from immunoSEQ multiplex PCR, and its TCRdb copy is limited to in-frame clones, with some not included. The sample lists roughly 93,000 clones, around 95% occurring once. Sequencing was carried out using T cells isolated from PBMCs. The receptors originated from a human donor in good health.

The V and J genes are TRBV6-5 and TRBJ2-7; 8 bases fit TRBD2. This CDR3 comprises 13 residues. CDR1 and CDR2 from the germline V gene are MNHEY and SVGAGI. V gave up 4 bases and J gave up 9 bases; unmatched junction bases: 8. The DNA for the CDR3 is TGTGCCAGCAGTTCGCGGACTAGCCCATGGCAGTACTTC. The encoded protein is CASSSRTSPWQYF.

The chain couples TRBV5-1 to TRBJ2-1; possible D gene TRBD1, 5 bases. Looked up from germline, CDR1 is SGHRS and CDR2 is YFSETQ. CDR3 length: 12 amino acids. V lost 4 bases, J lost 9 bases, and 11 bases lay in between. CDR3 in amino acids: CASSRTGSEQFF. In DNA, the CDR3 is TGCGCCAGCAGCCGAACAGGTAGTGAGCAGTTCTTC.

This clone was seen once. V usage is TRBV25-1 and J usage is TRBJ1-2; D is ambiguous. V was cut by 2 bases and J by 2 bases, with 6 bases left in between. CDR1 and CDR2 (germline): MGHDK, SYGVNS. This CDR3 has 13 residues. The CDR3 region is CASSEAGNYGYTF. CDR3 DNA sequence: TGTGCCAGCAGTGAAGCGGGGAACTATGGCTACACCTTC.

The chain couples TRBV11-2 to TRBJ2-7; 11 bases match TRBD2. This CDR3 is 16 amino acids long. The V gene end was trimmed by 5 bases and the J gene end by 2 bases; junction bases not matched to a gene: 8. Germline V gene sequence: CDR1 SGHAT, CDR2 FQNNGV. CDR3 DNA: TGTGCCAGCAGCGGGTCTATAGCGGGAGGGCCCTACGAGCAGTACTTC. It is translated as CASSGSIAGGPYEQYF.

The chain joins TRBV2 to TRBJ1-2; TRBD1 agrees at 9 bases. Germline V gene lookup returns CDR1 SNHLY and CDR2 FYNNEI. V lost 6 bases to trimming and J lost 1 base; unmatched junction nucleotides: 6. The CDR3 is 15 amino acids. CDR3 nucleotide sequence: TGTGCCAGCAGCCCGGACAGGGGTGGTAACTATGGCTACACCTTC. Amino acid sequence: CASSPDRGGNYGYTF.

V gene TRBV28 combines with J gene TRBJ2-1, with TRBD1 matching over 7 bases. CDR3 length: 16 residues. CDR1 and CDR2 from the germline V gene are MDHEN and SYDVKM. J lost 0 bases, V lost 8 bases, and 10 bases had no gene match. CDR3 bases: TGTGCCAGCGGATCACTCAGGGGGAGCTCCTACAATGAGCAGTTCTTC. Translation: CASGSLRGSSYNEQFF.